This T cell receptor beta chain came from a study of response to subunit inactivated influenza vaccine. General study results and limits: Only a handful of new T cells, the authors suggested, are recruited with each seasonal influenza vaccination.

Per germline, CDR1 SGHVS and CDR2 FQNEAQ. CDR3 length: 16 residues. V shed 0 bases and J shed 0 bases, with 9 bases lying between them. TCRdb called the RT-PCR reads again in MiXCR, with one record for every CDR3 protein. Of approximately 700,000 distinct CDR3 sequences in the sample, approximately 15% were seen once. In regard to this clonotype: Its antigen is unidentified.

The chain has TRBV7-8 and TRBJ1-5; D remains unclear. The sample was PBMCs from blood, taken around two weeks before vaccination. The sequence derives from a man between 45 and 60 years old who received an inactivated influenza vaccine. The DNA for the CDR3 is TGTGCCAGCAGCTTAGCCCGACCGGATAGCAATCAGCCCCAGCATTTT. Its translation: CASSLARPDSNQPQHF. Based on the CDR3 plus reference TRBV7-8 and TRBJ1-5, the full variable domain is GAGVSQSPRYKVAKRGQDVALRCDPISGHVSLFWYQQALGQGPEFLTYFQNEAQLDKSGLPSDRFFAERPEGSVSTLKIQRTQQEDSAVYLCASSLARPDSNQPQHFGDGTRLSIL.